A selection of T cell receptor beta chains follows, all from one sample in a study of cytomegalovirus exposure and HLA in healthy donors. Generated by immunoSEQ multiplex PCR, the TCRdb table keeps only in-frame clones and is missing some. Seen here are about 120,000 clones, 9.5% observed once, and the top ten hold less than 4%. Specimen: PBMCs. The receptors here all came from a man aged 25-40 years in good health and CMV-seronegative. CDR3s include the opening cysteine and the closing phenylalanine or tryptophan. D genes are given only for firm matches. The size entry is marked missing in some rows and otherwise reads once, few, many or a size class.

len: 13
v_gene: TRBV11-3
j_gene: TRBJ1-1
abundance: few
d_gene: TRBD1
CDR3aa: CASTLRGTSKAFF
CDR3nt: TGTGCCAGCACACTCAGGGGGACGAGTAAAGCTTTCTTT

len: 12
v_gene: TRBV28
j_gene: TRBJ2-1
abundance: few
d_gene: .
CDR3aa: CASSSGIGRQFF
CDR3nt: TGTGCCAGCAGTTCCGGGATCGGGAGGCAGTTCTTC

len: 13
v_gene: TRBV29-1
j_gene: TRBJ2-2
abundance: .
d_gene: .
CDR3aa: CSVAGANTGELFF
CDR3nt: TGCAGCGTTGCCGGGGCGAACACCGGGGAGCTGTTTTTT

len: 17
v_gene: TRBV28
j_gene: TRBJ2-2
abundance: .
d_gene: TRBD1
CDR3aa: CASRLPTGQGNTGELFF
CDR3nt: TGTGCCAGCAGGCTGCCTACGGGACAGGGAAACACCGGGGAGCTGTTTTTT

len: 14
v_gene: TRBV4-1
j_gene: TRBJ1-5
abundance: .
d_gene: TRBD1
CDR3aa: CASSPQGAVQPQHF
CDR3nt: TGCGCCAGCAGCCCTCAGGGGGCGGTGCAGCCCCAGCATTTT

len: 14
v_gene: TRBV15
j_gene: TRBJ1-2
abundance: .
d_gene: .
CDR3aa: CATSASSEVVGYTF
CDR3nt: TGTGCCACCTCGGCGTCCAGTGAGGTAGTGGGCTACACCTTC

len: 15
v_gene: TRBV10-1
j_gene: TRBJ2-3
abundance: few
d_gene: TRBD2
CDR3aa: CASSESLAGAHTQYF
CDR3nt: TGCGCCAGCAGTGAGTCTCTAGCGGGAGCGCATACGCAGTATTTT

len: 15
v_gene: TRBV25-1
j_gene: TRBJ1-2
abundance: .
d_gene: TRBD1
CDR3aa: CASSAPDRDDYGYTF
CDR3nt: TGTGCCAGCAGTGCACCAGACAGGGATGACTATGGCTACACCTTC

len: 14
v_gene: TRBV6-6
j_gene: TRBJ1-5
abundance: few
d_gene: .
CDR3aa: CASSFRQGNQPQHF
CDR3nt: TGTGCCAGCAGTTTCCGACAGGGCAATCAGCCCCAGCATTTT

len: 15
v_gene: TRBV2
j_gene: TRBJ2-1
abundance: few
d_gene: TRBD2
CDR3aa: CASSAVAGGHNEQFF
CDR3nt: TGTGCCAGCAGTGCCGTAGCGGGAGGGCACAATGAGCAGTTCTTC

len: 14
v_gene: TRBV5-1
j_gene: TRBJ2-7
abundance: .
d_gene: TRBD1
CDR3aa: CASSLGDRGYEQYF
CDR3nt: TGCGCCAGCAGCTTGGGGGACAGGGGCTACGAGCAGTACTTC

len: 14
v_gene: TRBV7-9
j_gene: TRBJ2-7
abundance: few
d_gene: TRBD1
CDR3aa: CASSLVRGRGEQYF
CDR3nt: TGTGCCAGCAGCTTAGTGAGGGGGCGAGGCGAGCAGTACTTC

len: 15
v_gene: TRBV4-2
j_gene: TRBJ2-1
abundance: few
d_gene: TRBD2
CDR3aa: CASSPGLAGATEQFF
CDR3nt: TGTGCCAGCAGCCCGGGACTAGCGGGAGCCACTGAGCAGTTCTTC

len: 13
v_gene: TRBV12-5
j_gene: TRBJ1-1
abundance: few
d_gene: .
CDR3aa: CASVPGLGTEAFF
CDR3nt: TGTGCTAGTGTTCCTGGACTCGGCACTGAAGCTTTCTTT

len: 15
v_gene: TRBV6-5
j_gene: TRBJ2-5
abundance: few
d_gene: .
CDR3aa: CASSYRGGEQETQYF
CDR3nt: TGTGCCAGCAGTTACAGGGGGGGGGAACAAGAGACCCAGTACTTC

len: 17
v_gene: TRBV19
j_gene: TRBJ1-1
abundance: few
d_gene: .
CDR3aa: CASSIDRVRQGNGEAFF
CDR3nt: TGTGCCAGTAGTATAGATCGGGTACGGCAGGGGAACGGTGAAGCTTTCTTT

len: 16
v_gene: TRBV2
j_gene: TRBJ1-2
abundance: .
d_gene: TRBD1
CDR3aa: CASSKVRDSANYGYTF
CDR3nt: TGTGCCAGCAGTAAAGTCCGGGACAGCGCTAACTATGGCTACACCTTC

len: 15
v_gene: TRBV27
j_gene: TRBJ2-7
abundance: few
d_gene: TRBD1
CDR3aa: CASSPSGQGAYEQYF
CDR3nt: TGTGCCAGCAGTCCCTCCGGGCAGGGGGCTTACGAGCAGTACTTC

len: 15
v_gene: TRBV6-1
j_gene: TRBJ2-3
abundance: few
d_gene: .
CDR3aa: CASIPVGGVSDTQYF
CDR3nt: TGTGCCAGCATCCCCGTCGGAGGAGTGTCAGATACGCAGTATTTT

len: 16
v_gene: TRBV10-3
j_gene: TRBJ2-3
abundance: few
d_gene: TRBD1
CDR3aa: CAISEAAGGGTDTQYF
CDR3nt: TGTGCCATCAGTGAGGCGGCAGGGGGTGGTACAGATACGCAGTATTTT

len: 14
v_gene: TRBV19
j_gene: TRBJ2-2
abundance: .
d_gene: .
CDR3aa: CASSREPNTGELFF
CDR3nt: TGTGCCAGTAGCCGGGAGCCGAACACCGGGGAGCTGTTTTTT

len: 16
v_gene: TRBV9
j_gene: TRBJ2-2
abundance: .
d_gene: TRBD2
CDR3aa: CASSVASGLISGELFF
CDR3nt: TGTGCCAGCAGCGTAGCTAGCGGGCTGATTTCCGGGGAGCTGTTTTTT

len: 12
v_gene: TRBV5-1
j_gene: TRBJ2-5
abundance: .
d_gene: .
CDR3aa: CASSAPTETQYF
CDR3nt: TGCGCCAGCAGCGCCCCGACTGAGACCCAGTACTTC

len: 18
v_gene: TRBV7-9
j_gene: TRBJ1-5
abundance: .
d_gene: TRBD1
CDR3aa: CASSLGTGTGGGSQPQHF
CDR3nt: TGTGCCAGCAGCCTGGGGACCGGGACAGGGGGCGGGAGTCAGCCCCAGCATTTT

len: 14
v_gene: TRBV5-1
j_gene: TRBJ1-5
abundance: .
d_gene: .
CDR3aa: CASRPDSSNQPQHF
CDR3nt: TGCGCCAGCAGGCCAGACAGCAGCAATCAGCCCCAGCATTTT

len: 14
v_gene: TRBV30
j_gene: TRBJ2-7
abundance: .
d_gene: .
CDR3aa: CAWSEQGGRYEQYF
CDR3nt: TGTGCCTGGAGTGAACAGGGTGGCAGGTACGAGCAGTACTTC

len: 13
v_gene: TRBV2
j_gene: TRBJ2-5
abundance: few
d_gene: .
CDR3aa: CATTGQRQETQYF
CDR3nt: TGTGCCACCACAGGACAGAGACAAGAGACCCAGTACTTC

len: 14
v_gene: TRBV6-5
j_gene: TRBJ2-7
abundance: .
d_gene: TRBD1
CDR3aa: CASSYTGQGYEQYF
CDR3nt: TGTGCCAGCAGTTACACGGGACAGGGGTACGAGCAGTACTTC

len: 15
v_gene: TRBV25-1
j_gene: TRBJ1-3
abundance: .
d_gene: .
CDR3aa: CASSGGGITGNTIYF
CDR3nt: TGTGCCAGCAGTGGCGGGGGAATCACTGGAAACACCATATATTTT

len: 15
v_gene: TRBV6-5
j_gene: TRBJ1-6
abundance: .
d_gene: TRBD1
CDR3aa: CASSPPGTGESPLHF
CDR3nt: TGTGCCAGCAGCCCCCCCGGGACAGGGGAATCACCCCTCCACTTT

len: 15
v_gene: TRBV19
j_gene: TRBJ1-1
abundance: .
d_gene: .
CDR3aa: CASSWAAGVNTEAFF
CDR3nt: TGTGCCAGTAGTTGGGCAGCCGGGGTGAACACTGAAGCTTTCTTT

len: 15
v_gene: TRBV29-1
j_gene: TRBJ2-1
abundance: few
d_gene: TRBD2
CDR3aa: CSVCPPAGVGNEQFF
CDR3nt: TGCAGCGTGTGCCCCCCCGCGGGAGTCGGGAATGAGCAGTTCTTC

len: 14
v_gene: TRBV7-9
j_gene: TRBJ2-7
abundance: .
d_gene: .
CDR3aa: CASSNSQGIYEQYF
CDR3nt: TGTGCCAGCAGCAATTCACAGGGTATCTACGAGCAGTACTTC

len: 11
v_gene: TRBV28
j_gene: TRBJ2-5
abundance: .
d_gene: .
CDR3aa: CASSSGETQYF
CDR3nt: TGTGCCAGCAGTTCGGGGGAGACCCAGTACTTC

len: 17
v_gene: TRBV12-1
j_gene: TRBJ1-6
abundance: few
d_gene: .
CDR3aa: CASSQGQGRSYNSPLHF
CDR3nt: TGTGCCAGCAGCCAGGGACAGGGAAGGTCCTATAATTCACCCCTCCACTTT

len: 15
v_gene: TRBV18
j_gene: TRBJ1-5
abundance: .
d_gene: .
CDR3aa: CASSPRTARGQPQHF
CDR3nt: TGTGCCAGCTCACCTAGGACAGCGAGGGGTCAGCCCCAGCATTTT

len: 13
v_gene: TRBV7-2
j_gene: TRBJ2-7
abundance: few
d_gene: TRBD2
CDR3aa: CASSLLAGREQYF
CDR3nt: TGTGCCAGCAGCTTACTAGCGGGACGCGAGCAGTACTTC

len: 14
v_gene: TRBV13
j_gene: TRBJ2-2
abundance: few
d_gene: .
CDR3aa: CASREISLTGELFF
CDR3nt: TGTGCCAGCCGGGAGATCTCCCTCACCGGGGAGCTGTTTTTT

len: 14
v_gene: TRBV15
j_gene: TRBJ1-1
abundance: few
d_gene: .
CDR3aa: CATSRDEGRTEAFF
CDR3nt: TGTGCCACCAGCAGAGATGAGGGAAGGACTGAAGCTTTCTTT

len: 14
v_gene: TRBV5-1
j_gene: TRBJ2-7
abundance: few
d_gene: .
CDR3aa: CASSLAPGTHEQYF
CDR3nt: TGCGCCAGCAGCTTGGCGCCAGGGACACACGAGCAGTACTTC

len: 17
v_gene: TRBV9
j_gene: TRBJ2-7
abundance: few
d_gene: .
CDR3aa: CASSLGIGTHNTYEQYF
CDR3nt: TGTGCCAGCAGCCTAGGAATAGGGACACATAACACCTACGAGCAGTACTTC

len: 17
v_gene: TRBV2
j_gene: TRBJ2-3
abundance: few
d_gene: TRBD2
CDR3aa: CASTGTSGVTSTDTQYF
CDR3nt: TGTGCCAGCACCGGGACTAGCGGGGTAACTAGCACAGATACGCAGTATTTT

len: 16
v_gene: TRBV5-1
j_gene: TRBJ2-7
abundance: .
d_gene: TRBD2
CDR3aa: CASSPGLGSGSYEQYF
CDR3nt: TGCGCCAGCAGCCCCGGACTAGGTAGCGGGAGTTACGAGCAGTACTTC

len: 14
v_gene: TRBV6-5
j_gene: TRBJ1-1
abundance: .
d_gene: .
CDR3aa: CASRAGALNTEAFF
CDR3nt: TGTGCCAGCAGGGCAGGGGCCTTAAACACTGAAGCTTTCTTT

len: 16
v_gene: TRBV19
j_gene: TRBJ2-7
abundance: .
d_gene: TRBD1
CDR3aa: CASSIAGQGAIYEQYF
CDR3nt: TGTGCCAGTAGTATTGCTGGACAGGGGGCTATCTACGAGCAGTACTTC

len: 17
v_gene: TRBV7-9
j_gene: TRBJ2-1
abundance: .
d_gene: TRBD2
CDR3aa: CASSPRRLAGGYNEQFF
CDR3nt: TGTGCCAGCAGCCCCCGCCGACTAGCGGGGGGGTACAATGAGCAGTTCTTC